This TCR beta chain was identified in a study of T cell responses to AZD1222 COVID-19 vaccine. With V trimmed by 6 bases and J by 4 bases, 8 bases remained unmatched. The CDR3 length is 14 residues. The V gene's germline CDR1 is KGHSH and CDR2 LQKENI. Using immunoSEQ multiplex PCR, the repertoire was profiled, and TCRdb retains in-frame clones only, with some absent. The sample carries 140,000 to 150,000 clones, 93% recorded once. On this clone: Its target is not known.

General observations from the study: Nearly half of the spike-specific TCRs reportedly recognize variant regions that carry no mutations. The sample set comprised mostly white British donors with more females, and clonal diversity was possibly underestimated. Recipients of AZD1222 seropositive at baseline numbered only 5 to 7.

Sequenced here: peripheral blood, sampled on day 0 of AZD1222 vaccination. This rearrangement joins TRBV18 to TRBJ1-1, with 7 bases fitting TRBD1. The TCR originated in an adult in good health. CDR3 region: CASSQQGWGTEAFF. CDR3 sequence (DNA): TGTGCCAGCTCCCAACAGGGGTGGGGCACTGAAGCTTTCTTT.